The TCR beta chain described here comes from a study of T cell responses to AZD1222 COVID-19 vaccine. The CDR3 totals 15 residues. V was trimmed by 5 bases and J by 5 bases, leaving 15 bases between them. The V gene's germline CDR1 is SEHNR and CDR2 FQNEAQ (reference sequence). Notes on the study in general: Dominant at 160-218 and 743-854, vaccine-associated CD4 TCRs also spanned spike. Recipients of AZD1222 seropositive at baseline numbered only 6 or 7. No day 14 peak samples; only post-peak repertoires were characterized. Once two AZD1222 doses were given, Spike-specific TCR breadth and depth went up.

Produced via immunoSEQ multiplex PCR; TCRdb's table is partial and in-frame only. The sample carries roughly 150,000 clones, 92% recorded once. To note about this clone: The antigen remains unidentified.

This specimen was peripheral blood, taken on day 0 of AZD1222 vaccination. V and J are TRBV7-9 and TRBJ1-4; weak D call: TRBD1 (6 bases). This clonotype was sampled from an adult in good health. CDR3 loop: CASSPNRARNEKLFF. The CDR3 DNA is TGTGCCAGCAGCCCTAACAGGGCACGGAATGAAAAACTGTTTTTT. The variable domain in full, completed from reference TRBV7-9 and TRBJ1-4, reads DTGVSQNPRHKITKRGQNVTFRCDPISEHNRLYWYRQTLGQGPEFLTYFQNEAQLEKSRLLSDRFSAERPKGSFSTLEIQRTEQGDSAMYLCASSPNRARNEKLFFGSGTQLSVL.